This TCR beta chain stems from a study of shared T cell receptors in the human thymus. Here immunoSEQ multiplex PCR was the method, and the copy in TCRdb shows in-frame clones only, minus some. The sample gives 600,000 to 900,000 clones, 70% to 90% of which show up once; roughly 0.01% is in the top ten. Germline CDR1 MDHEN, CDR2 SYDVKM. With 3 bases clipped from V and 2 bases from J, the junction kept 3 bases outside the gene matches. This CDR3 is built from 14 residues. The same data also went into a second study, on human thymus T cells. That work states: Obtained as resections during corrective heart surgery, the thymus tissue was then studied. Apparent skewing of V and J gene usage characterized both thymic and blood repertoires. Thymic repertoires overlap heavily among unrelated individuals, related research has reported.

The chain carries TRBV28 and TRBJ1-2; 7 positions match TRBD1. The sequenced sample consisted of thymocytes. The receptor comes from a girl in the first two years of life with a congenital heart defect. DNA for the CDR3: TGTGCCAGCAGTTTTGGGGACAGAAACTATGGCTACACCTTC. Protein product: CASSFGDRNYGYTF.